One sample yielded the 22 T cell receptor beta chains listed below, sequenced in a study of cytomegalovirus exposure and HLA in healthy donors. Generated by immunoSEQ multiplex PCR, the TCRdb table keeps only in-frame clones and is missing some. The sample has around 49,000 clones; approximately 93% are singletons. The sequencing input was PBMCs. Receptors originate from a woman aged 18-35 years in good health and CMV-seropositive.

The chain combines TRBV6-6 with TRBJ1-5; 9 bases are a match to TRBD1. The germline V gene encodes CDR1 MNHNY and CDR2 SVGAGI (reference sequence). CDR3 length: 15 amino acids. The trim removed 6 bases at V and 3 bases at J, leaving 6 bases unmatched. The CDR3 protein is CASRTGQGLNQPQHF. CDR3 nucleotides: TGTGCCAGCAGGACAGGACAGGGGCTCAATCAGCCCCAGCATTTT.

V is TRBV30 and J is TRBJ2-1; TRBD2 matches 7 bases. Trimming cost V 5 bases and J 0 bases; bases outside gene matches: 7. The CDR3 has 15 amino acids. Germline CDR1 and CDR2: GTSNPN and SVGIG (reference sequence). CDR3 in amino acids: CAWSSSGSSYNEQFF. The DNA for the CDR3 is TGTGCCTGGTCTTCTAGCGGCAGCTCCTACAATGAGCAGTTCTTC. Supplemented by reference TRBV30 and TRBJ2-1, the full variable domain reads SQTIHQWPATLVQPVGSPLSLECTVEGTSNPNLYWYRQAAGRGLQLLFYSVGIGQISSEVPQNLSASRPQDRQFILSSKKLLLSDSGFYLCAWSSSGSSYNEQFFGPGTRLTVL.

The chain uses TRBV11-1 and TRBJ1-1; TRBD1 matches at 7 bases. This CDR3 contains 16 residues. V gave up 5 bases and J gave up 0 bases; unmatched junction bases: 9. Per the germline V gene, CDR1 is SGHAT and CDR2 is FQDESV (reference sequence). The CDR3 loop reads CASSQRQGTMNTEAFF. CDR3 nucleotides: TGTGCCAGCAGCCAGAGACAGGGCACTATGAACACTGAAGCTTTCTTT.

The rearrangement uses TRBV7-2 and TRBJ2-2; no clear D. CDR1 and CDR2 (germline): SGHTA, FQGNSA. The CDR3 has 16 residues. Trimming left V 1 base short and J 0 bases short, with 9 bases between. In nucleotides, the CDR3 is TGTGCCAGCAGCTTAGAGCTAATTACGAACACCGGGGAGCTGTTTTTT. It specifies CASSLELITNTGELFF.

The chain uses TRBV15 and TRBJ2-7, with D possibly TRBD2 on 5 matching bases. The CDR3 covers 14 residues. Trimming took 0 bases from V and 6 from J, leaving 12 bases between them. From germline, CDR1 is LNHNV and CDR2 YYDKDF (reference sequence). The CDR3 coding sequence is TGTGCCACCAGCAGAGAGTTAGCGCCGACCGAGCAGTACTTC. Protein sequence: CATSRELAPTEQYF.

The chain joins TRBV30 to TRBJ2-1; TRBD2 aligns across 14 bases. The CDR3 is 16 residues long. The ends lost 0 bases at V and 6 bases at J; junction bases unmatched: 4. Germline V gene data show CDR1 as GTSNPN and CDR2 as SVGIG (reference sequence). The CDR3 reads CAWSVSTSGRGNEQFF. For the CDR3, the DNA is TGTGCCTGGAGTGTGTCGACTAGCGGGAGGGGCAATGAGCAGTTCTTC.

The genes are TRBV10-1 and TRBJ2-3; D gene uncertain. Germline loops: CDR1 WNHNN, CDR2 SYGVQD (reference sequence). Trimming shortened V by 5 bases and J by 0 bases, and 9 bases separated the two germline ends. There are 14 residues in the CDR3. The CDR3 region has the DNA TGCGCCAGCAGTCGGTCGATTAGCACAGATACGCAGTATTTT. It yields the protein CASSRSISTDTQYF.

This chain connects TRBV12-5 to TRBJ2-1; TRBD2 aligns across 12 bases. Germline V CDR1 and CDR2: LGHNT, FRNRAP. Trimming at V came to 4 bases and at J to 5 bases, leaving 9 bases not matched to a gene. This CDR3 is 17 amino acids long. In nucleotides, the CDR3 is TGTGCTAGTGGTTCGGGCCTGACTAGCGGGAGTGACAATGAGCAGTTCTTC. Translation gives CASGSGLTSGSDNEQFF.

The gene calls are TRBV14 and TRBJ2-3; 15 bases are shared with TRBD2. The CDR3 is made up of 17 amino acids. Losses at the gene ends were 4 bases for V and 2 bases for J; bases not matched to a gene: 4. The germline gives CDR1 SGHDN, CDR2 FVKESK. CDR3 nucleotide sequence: TGTGCCAGCAGCCGCGGACTAGCGGGAGGGAACACAGATACGCAGTATTTT. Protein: CASSRGLAGGNTDTQYF.

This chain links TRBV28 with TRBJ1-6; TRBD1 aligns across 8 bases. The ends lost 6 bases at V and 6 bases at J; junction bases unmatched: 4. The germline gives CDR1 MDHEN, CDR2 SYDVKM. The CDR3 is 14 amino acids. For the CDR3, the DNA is TGTGCCAGCAGCCCTACAGGGGGTAATTCACCCCTCCACTTT. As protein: CASSPTGGNSPLHF.

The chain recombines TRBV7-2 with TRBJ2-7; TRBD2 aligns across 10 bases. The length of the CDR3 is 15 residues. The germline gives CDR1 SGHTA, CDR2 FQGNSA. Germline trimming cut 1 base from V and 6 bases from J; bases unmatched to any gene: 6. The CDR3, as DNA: TGTGCCAGCAGCTTAGAGGGGGGACTAGCGCCCGAGCAGTACTTC. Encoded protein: CASSLEGGLAPEQYF.

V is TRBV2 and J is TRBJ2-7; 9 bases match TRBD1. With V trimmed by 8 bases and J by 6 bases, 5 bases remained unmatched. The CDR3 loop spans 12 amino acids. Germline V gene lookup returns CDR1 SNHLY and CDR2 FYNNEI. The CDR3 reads CASHQTGGEQYF. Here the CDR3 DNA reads TGTGCCAGCCATCAGACAGGGGGCGAGCAGTACTTC.

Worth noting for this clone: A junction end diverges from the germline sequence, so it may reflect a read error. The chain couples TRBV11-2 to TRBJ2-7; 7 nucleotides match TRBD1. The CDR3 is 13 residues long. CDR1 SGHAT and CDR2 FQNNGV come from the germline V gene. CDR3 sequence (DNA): TGTGCCAGCAGCATAGACAGGGCCTCCGAGCAGTACTTC. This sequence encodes CASSIDRASEQYF.

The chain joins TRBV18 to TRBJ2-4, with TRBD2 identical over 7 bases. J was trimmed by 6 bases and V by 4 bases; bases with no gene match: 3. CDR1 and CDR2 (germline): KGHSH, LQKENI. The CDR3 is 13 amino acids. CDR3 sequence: CASSRGGLNIQYF. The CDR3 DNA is TGTGCCAGCTCACGGGGGGGACTAAACATTCAGTACTTC.

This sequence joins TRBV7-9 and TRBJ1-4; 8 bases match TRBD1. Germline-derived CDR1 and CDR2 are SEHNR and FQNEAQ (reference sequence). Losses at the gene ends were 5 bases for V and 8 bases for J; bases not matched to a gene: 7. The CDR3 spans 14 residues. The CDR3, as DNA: TGTGCCAGCAGCCCCCGGGACAGGAGCGAAAAACTGTTTTTT. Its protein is CASSPRDRSEKLFF. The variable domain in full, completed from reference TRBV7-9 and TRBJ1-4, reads DTGVSQNPRHKITKRGQNVTFRCDPISEHNRLYWYRQTLGQGPEFLTYFQNEAQLEKSRLLSDRFSAERPKGSFSTLEIQRTEQGDSAMYLCASSPRDRSEKLFFGSGTQLSVL.

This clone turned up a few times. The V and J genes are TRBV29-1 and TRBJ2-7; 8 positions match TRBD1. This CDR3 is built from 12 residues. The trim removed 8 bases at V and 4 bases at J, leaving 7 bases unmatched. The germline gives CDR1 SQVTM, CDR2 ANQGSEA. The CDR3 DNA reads TGCAGCCCTACGACAGGGGCGTACGAGCAGTACTTC. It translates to CSPTTGAYEQYF.

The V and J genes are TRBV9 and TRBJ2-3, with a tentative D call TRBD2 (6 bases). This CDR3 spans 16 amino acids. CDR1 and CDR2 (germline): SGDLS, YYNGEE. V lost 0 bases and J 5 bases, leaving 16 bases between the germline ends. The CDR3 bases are TGTGCCAGCAGCGTAGGTGGCGGGGTGAGGGGAGATACGCAGTATTTT. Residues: CASSVGGGVRGDTQYF. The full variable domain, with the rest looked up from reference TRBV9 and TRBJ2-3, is DSGVTQTPKHLITATGQRVTLRCSPRSGDLSVYWYQQSLDQGLQFLIQYYNGEERAKGNILERFSAQQFPDLHSELNLSSLELGDSALYFCASSVGGGVRGDTQYFGPGTRLTVL.

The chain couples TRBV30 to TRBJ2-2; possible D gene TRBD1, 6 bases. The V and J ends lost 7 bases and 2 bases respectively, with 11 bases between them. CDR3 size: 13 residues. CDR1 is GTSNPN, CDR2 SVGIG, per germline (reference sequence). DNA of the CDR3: TGTGCCTCCAAGGACAGAAACACCGGGGAGCTGTTTTTT. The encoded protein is CASKDRNTGELFF.

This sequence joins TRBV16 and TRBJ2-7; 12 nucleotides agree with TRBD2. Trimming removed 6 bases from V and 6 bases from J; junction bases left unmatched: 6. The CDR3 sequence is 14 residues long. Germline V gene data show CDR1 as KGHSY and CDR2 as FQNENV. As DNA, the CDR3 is TGTGCCAGCAGAGGGCCGGGACTAGCGGGCGAGCAGTACTTC. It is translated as CASRGPGLAGEQYF.

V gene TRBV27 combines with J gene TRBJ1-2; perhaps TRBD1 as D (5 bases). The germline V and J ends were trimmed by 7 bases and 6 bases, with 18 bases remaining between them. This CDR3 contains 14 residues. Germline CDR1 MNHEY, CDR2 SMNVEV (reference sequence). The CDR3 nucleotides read TGTGCCAGCACATCCCCGGGGGGAGGGCATGGCTACACCTTC. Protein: CASTSPGGGHGYTF.

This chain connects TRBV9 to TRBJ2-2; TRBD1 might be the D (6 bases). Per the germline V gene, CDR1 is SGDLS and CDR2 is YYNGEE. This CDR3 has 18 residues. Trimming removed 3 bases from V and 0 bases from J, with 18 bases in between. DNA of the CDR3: TGTGCCAGCAGCGCAGCTACTGACAGGAGTCCGAACACCGGGGAGCTGTTTTTT. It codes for CASSAATDRSPNTGELFF.

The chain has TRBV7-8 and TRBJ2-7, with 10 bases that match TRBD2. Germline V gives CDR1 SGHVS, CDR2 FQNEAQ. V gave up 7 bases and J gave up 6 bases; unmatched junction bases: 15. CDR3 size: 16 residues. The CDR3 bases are TGTGCCAGCAACTCATTAGCGGGGGGCGCCTTGGGCGAGCAGTACTTC. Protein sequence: CASNSLAGGALGEQYF.